Listed here is a single TCR beta chain. The target antigen is unknown. PCR involved 60 Vbeta and 13 Jbeta primers. Profiling relied on immunoSEQ multiplex PCR, and the TCRdb table lists in-frame clones only, not all of them. The sample shows roughly 120,000 clones, approximately 85% of them seen only once. This specimen belongs to a study of cytomegalovirus exposure and HLA in healthy donors. Study findings and constraints: Overall, around 160 TCR beta chains were annotated as cytomegalovirus-associated. One later analysis reportedly identified an Asian-associated ancestry cluster that showed fewer N-insertions than the approximately 710-donor mean. Rare TCR sequences dominated, though some public TCRs recurred in many donors. Researchers left out some V segments, among them TRBV6-2 and TRBV6-3, as indistinguishable.

The CDR3 sequence is 17 residues long. V was cut by 0 bases and J by 0 bases, with 18 bases left in between. The germline V gene has CDR1 GTSNPN and CDR2 SVGIG (reference sequence). Sequencing input: PBMCs. The chain combines TRBV30 with TRBJ2-7, with a possible D match to TRBD2 (5 bases). The sequence derives from a male donor in good health and CMV-seropositive. The CDR3: CAWSVDPPGDSSYEQYF. DNA of the CDR3: TGTGCCTGGAGTGTTGACCCGCCCGGGGATTCCTCCTACGAGCAGTACTTC.